The T cell receptor (beta chain) described here comes from a study of cytomegalovirus exposure and HLA in healthy donors. This CDR3 is built from 16 residues. V was clipped by 3 bases and J by 4 bases, with 17 bases between them. In germline, CDR1 is SGHNT, CDR2 YENEEA. Use of 60 Vbeta and 13 Jbeta primers characterized the PCR. TCRdb keeps only in-frame clones here, not all; method: immunoSEQ multiplex PCR. The sample consists of about 110,000 clones, approximately 80% of them appearing once. V usage is TRBV11-3 and J usage is TRBJ2-3, with D possibly TRBD1 on 5 matching bases. Sequences were obtained from PBMCs. This TCR was sampled from a human donor in good health. DNA of the CDR3: TGTGCCAGCAGCTTTCAGGGAATCGATGGCCCAGATACGCAGTATTTT. Protein sequence: CASSFQGIDGPDTQYF.